This entry features one T cell receptor beta chain sequence. The target of this receptor is not known. No base quality information exists; no much larger clone differs at one position. The donors were some 36 Caucasian individuals from Russia, aged 6 to 90 years, who were systemically healthy. Ten milliliters of peripheral blood were drawn from each donor into EDTA-treated Vacutainer tubes. Ficoll-Paque density-gradient centrifugation was used to isolate PBMCs, with at least 6.5 million obtained per sample. Total RNA, at least 6 micrograms per sample, was extracted from PBMCs with Trizol reagent. For every donor, flow cytometry on a PBMC aliquot measured the percentage of naive CD45RAhigh/CD27high T cells. This sample stems from a study of blood T cells in healthy people across ages (dated by TCRdb to the mid-2010s). With respect to the entire study: In model experiments, template switching captured about one uniquely barcoded TCR beta cDNA molecule for every two T cells. Donors were grouped into four age groups: young (average roughly 17 years), middle-aged (less than 40), aged (62) and long-lived (about 89). To avoid experimental bias, donors of different ages were spread randomly across the sequencing lanes. Using the same blood draw, the study looked at two additional independent replicas of 1 million unique cDNA reads for two donors, one aged 18 to 29 and the other aged 80 or older. Age-related changes in TCR beta repertoire diversity were measured in the study by deep sequencing normalized with unique cDNA molecular identifiers. The paper's findings and limits, for the study overall: Compared with the aged group, the long-lived group had more naive CD4+ T cells, fewer expanded clones and increased TCR diversity, a pattern suggesting age selection. Observed TCR beta diversity correlated strongly with the percentage of naive T cells measured by flow cytometry. As age increased, observed TCR beta diversity per million T cells dropped in a roughly linear way, and a significant reduction was already evident by age about 40. Since profiling was done on bulk unsorted PBMCs, naive and antigen-experienced compartments could not be conclusively compared. Because the CMV infection status of the donors was unknown, age-related changes in expanded clonotypes may potentially have been confounded. Total diversity estimates from one million sequenced T cells were considered lower bounds and underestimates.

The library was obtained by 5' RACE. TCRdb shows the sequencer as Illumina HiSeq 2500. A second PCR of roughly 6 to 11 cycles was run with a J-beta primer mix and a sample-barcoded 5' primer. A unique molecular identifier was introduced onto each TCR beta cDNA molecule by a template-switch 5' adaptor carrying 12 random nucleotides. Each sample yielded at least 2.5 million CDR3-containing paired-end reads. First-strand cDNA synthesis was performed from all RNA using the Mint cDNA synthesis kit, with priming by a TRBC-specific oligonucleotide. All cDNA was treated with uracil-DNA glycosylase and then went through a first 18-cycle PCR with the universal primers M1SS and BC2_uni_R. The authors' pipeline ran thus. For normalization, 1 million high-quality reads, each with a distinct molecular identifier, were randomly selected from each sample. Reads sharing molecular identifiers were discarded rather than binned into consensus sequences. CDR3 identification, clonotype clustering and error correction used MiTCR with a Q25 quality threshold and the strictest error-elimination algorithm. A nonparametric unseen species model with Euler transformation was used to estimate a lower bound on total TCR beta diversity. TCRdb itself trimmed the public reads at Q25 with fastp, ran MiXCR and retained productive beta chains. Each entry merges the rows of one CDR3 protein and shows their most common DNA and genes. The V and J calls were not made by the authors but by TCRdb's processing. Present in this sample are roughly 1.4 million distinct CDR3 sequences, 59% of which were seen just once. More than 6% of the sample goes to the ten largest clones.

CDR1 and CDR2 were assigned from the germline V gene as SGDLS and YYNGEE. V gives up 3 bases and J gives up 2 bases, and the segment between their germline ends measures 9 bases. From the cysteine through the phenylalanine, the CDR3 covers 13 amino acids. The CDR3 DNA has 39 bases and is translated from base 1. The chain uses TRBV9 and TRBJ2-7, with TRBD2 as a weak D call on 5 bases. The TCR originated in a man between 18 and 29 years old in good health. Sequencing used blood. The CDR3: CASSAPGTYEQYF. The nucleotide sequence reads as follows: TGTGCCAGCAGCGCCCCGGGAACCTACGAGCAGTACTTC.